The 20 T cell receptor beta chains below were found in one sample sequenced in a study of blood T cells in healthy people across ages. For the second PCR, which ran for 7 to 11 cycles, a sample-barcoded 5' primer and a J-beta primer mix were used. TCRdb re-called the 5' RACE reads with MiXCR, one entry per CDR3 protein. The profile shows about 1.4 million distinct CDR3 sequences, 59% of them singletons. The source material was blood. These receptors were collected from a man younger than 35 in good health.

In this sample, this clonotype turned up many times. The gene calls are TRBV10-2 and TRBJ2-4, with TRBD1 as a possible D gene (6 bases). V was clipped by 6 bases and J by 3 bases, with 15 bases between them. The CDR3 has 15 residues. The germline V gene encodes CDR1 WSHSY and CDR2 SAAADI. The CDR3 DNA sequence: TGCGCCAGCAGGCAACAGGGCTGGGACAAAAACATTCAGTACTTC. Residues: CASRQQGWDKNIQYF.

This chain uses TRBV4-3 with TRBJ2-1; 8 bases are shared with TRBD2. The CDR3 sequence is 15 residues long. V trimming: 4 bases; J trimming: 3 bases; junction bases outside the gene matches: 5. CDR1 and CDR2 from the germline V gene are LGHNA and YSLEER. CDR3 loop: CASSPRTSNYNEQFF. CDR3 DNA sequence: TGCGCCAGCAGCCCCCGGACTAGCAACTACAATGAGCAGTTCTTC.

As concerns this clonotype: One base away lies a much larger clone, so this may be a sequencing read error. The chain is built from TRBV4-1 and TRBJ2-5; maybe TRBD1 (7 bases). Trimming cost V 3 bases and J 11 bases, with 22 bases left between them. The V gene's germline CDR1 is MGHRA and CDR2 YSYEKL. This CDR3 region has 15 residues. The CDR3 reads CASSHDRAGINEQYF. CDR3 in DNA: TGCGCCAGCAGCCACGACAGGGCGGGGATCAATGAGCAGTACTTC.

This chain links TRBV6-2 or TRBV6-3 with TRBJ2-5, with 7 bases matching TRBD2. Germline loops: CDR1 MNHEY, CDR2 SVGEGT. The CDR3 has 16 residues. V lost 6 bases, J lost 7 bases, and 17 bases stayed unmatched. The DNA of the CDR3 is TGTGCCAGCAGCAACACCAAAACAACTAGCGCGGCGACCCAGTACTTC. It translates to CASSNTKTTSAATQYF.

In its sample, this clonotype was seen a few times. This chain connects TRBV29-1 to TRBJ1-6, with 8 bases identical to TRBD1. There are 13 residues in the CDR3. The V gene's germline CDR1 is SQVTM and CDR2 ANQGSEA. V lost 6 bases to trimming and J lost 5 bases; unmatched junction nucleotides: 3. The CDR3 protein is CSVRTGHNSPLHF. CDR3 DNA sequence: TGCAGCGTACGGACAGGGCATAATTCACCCCTCCACTTT. Full variable domain (outside the CDR3, taken from reference TRBV29-1 and TRBJ1-6): SAVISQKPSRDICQRGTSLTIQCQVDSQVTMMFWYRQQPGQSLTLIATANQGSEATYESGFVIDKFPISRPNLTFSTLTVSNMSPEDSSIYLCSVRTGHNSPLHFGNGTRLTVT.

The table lists this clonotype with a few counts. The chain combines TRBV29-1 with TRBJ2-5; D is possibly TRBD1 or TRBD2 (5 bases each). Germline CDR1 is SQVTM and CDR2 is ANQGSEA. The CDR3 runs 15 residues. Trimming cost V 6 bases and J 6 bases, with 23 bases left between them. CDR3 nucleotides: TGCAGCGTCTCTGTTCCTGACCGGGACCCTAAGACCCAGTACTTC. This gives the protein CSVSVPDRDPKTQYF.

The DNA for the CDR3 is TGTGCCAGCAGCCAAGTGACTAGCGGGAGTATCTGGACCCAGTACTTC. Translated, it gives CASSQVTSGSIWTQYF. The chain uses TRBV14 and TRBJ2-5, with TRBD2 identical over 12 bases. Trimming cost V 1 base and J 7 bases; bases outside gene matches: 7. The germline V gene encodes CDR1 SGHDN and CDR2 FVKESK. This CDR3 is built from 16 residues.

The V call is TRBV6-5, the J call TRBJ2-7, with 8 bases lining up with TRBD2. The CDR3 has 15 residues. Germline CDR1 MNHEY, CDR2 SVGAGI. J gave up 1 base and V 2 bases, and 4 bases lay outside the gene matches. The CDR3 reads CASSYGAGGSYEQYF. CDR3 nucleotides: TGTGCCAGCAGTTACGGGGCGGGGGGATCCTACGAGCAGTACTTC.

The V call is TRBV6-2 or TRBV6-3, the J call TRBJ2-3; D not certain. This CDR3 has 15 amino acids. V was clipped by 2 bases and J by 1 base, with 10 bases between them. Germline CDR1 is MNHEY and CDR2 is SVGEGT. The CDR3 reads CASSYSQVGTDTQYF. DNA for the CDR3: TGTGCCAGCAGTTACAGCCAGGTCGGCACAGATACGCAGTATTTT.

This clonotype was seen more than once but under ten times. CDR3 DNA: TGTGCCAGCAGTGGAGTATCCAAAAACATTCAGTACTTC. This gives the protein CASSGVSKNIQYF. This chain links TRBV25-1 with TRBJ2-4; D call uncertain. Germline V CDR1 and CDR2: MGHDK, SYGVNS. This CDR3 is built from 13 residues. The V and J ends lost 4 bases and 2 bases respectively, with 6 bases between them.

The rearrangement joins TRBV5-1 to TRBJ2-1, with D perhaps TRBD1 (6 bases). V was pared by 5 bases and J by 6 bases, with 15 bases between. CDR3 size: 14 residues. CDR1 is SGHRS, CDR2 YFSETQ, per germline. Here the CDR3 reads CASRQQGSANEQFF. The CDR3 DNA reads TGCGCCAGCAGGCAACAGGGAAGTGCCAATGAGCAGTTCTTC.

V is TRBV5-1 and J is TRBJ2-5; 9 bases line up with TRBD2. The J call is uncertain, as TRBJ2-7 better fits the DNA end. Germline V gives CDR1 SGHRS, CDR2 YFSETQ. The CDR3 is 19 residues long. CDR3: CASSAMGLAAGEGILEQYF. In DNA form, the CDR3 reads TGCGCCAGCAGCGCGATGGGACTAGCCGCGGGAGAGGGGATCCTCGAGCAGTACTTC.

The chain combines TRBV4-3 with TRBJ2-1; D is possibly TRBD1 or TRBD2 (5 bases each). Per germline, CDR1 LGHNA and CDR2 YSLEER. V lost 0 bases and J lost 8, with 14 bases in between. The CDR3 is made up of 15 amino acids. As DNA, the CDR3 is TGCGCCAGCAGCCAAGATCGTCGGGGCGGTTATGAGCAGTTCTTC. Protein product: CASSQDRRGGYEQFF.

V and J are TRBV19 and TRBJ1-2; D remains ambiguous. Per the germline V gene, CDR1 is LNHDA and CDR2 is SQIVND (reference sequence). The CDR3 runs to 15 residues. V was trimmed by 5 bases and J by 4 bases, leaving 17 bases between them. The chain's CDR3 is CASSLEGPPSYGYTF. CDR3 nucleotide sequence: TGTGCCAGTAGTCTGGAGGGTCCACCATCCTATGGCTACACCTTC.

The rearrangement uses TRBV7-9 and TRBJ2-4; possible D gene TRBD1, 6 bases. V lost 1 base, J lost 0 bases, and 22 bases lay in between. The CDR3 is 20 amino acids. The V gene's germline CDR1 is SEHNR and CDR2 FQNEAQ (reference sequence). CDR3 coding DNA: TGTGCCAGCAGCTTAGTGGTGATATCCGGGACAAGGTTAGCCAAAAACATTCAGTACTTC. This sequence encodes CASSLVVISGTRLAKNIQYF.

V usage is TRBV4-3 and J usage is TRBJ2-7; no clear D gene. The CDR3 contains 15 residues. Trimming stripped 4 bases from V and 0 bases from J, with 13 bases between. Germline V gene sequence: CDR1 LGHNA, CDR2 YSLEER. The CDR3 here is CASSRDWESSYEQYF. The CDR3 region has the DNA TGCGCCAGCAGCCGAGATTGGGAAAGCTCCTACGAGCAGTACTTC.

This clonotype was seen more than once but under ten times. The chain combines TRBV10-3 with TRBJ2-7; 9 bases line up with TRBD1. This CDR3 region has 14 residues. J was trimmed by 5 bases and V by 6 bases; bases with no gene match: 8. The V gene's germline CDR1 is ENHRY and CDR2 SYGVKD. The CDR3 DNA is TGTGCCATCAGACCCGGGACAGGGCGGGACGAGCAGTACTTC. Its translation: CAIRPGTGRDEQYF.

The gene calls are TRBV20-1 and TRBJ2-1, with D possibly matching TRBD2 (6 bases). The CDR3 spans 13 residues. Germline-derived CDR1 and CDR2 are DFQATT and SNEGSKA (reference sequence). The V end lost 0 bases, the J end lost 5 bases, and 8 bases lay between the germline ends. The CDR3 DNA follows: TGCAGTGCTAGAGAGGGGACTCACAATGAGCAGTTCTTC. Translating it yields CSAREGTHNEQFF.

This clonotype turned up a few times. A read error may account for a junction end that differs from germline. This chain uses TRBV5-1 with TRBJ2-7, with 10 bases fitting TRBD1. The CDR3 spans 14 residues. Per the germline V gene, CDR1 is SGHRS and CDR2 is YFSETQ. CDR3 sequence: CASSLGTGDNEQYF. The CDR3 DNA reads TGTGCCAGCAGCTTAGGGACAGGGGATAACGAGCAGTACTTC.

The V gene is TRBV11-3, the J gene TRBJ2-3, with D uncertain. This CDR3 is built from 13 residues. Looked up from germline, CDR1 is SGHNT and CDR2 is YENEEA. Deletions cut 3 bases from V and 4 bases from J, with 8 bases between. The CDR3 sequence: CASSFLSADTQYF. Written as DNA, the CDR3 is TGTGCCAGCAGCTTTCTTTCGGCAGATACGCAGTATTTT.